Each of the 14 T cell receptor beta chains below was sequenced from the same sample in a study of blood T cell repertoires in COVID-19. Produced via immunoSEQ multiplex PCR; TCRdb's table is partial and in-frame only. The sample consists of around 170,000 clones, about four fifths of them appearing once. The sequencing input was peripheral blood. These receptor sequences come from an older man who had recovered from COVID-19.

This rearrangement joins TRBV5-5 to TRBJ2-7, with TRBD1 identical over 10 bases. The CDR3 has 15 amino acids. Per the germline V gene, CDR1 is SGHKS and CDR2 is YYEKEE (reference sequence). With V trimmed by 3 bases and J by 3 bases, 6 bases remained unmatched. CDR3 sequence: CASSSDGQGVYEQYF. The DNA of the CDR3 is TGTGCCAGCAGCTCGGACGGACAGGGGGTCTACGAGCAGTACTTC. Variable domain in full (rest from reference TRBV5-5 and TRBJ2-7): DAGVTQSPTHLIKTRGQQVTLRCSPISGHKSVSWYQQVLGQGPQFIFQYYEKEERGRGNFPDRFSARQFPNYSSELNVNALLLGDSALYLCASSSDGQGVYEQYFGPGTRLTVT.

This chain connects TRBV20-1 to TRBJ2-1, with 13 bases fitting TRBD2. Unmatched junction bases numbered 7, after V lost 3 bases and J lost 8 bases. The CDR3 consists of 15 residues. Looked up from germline, CDR1 is DFQATT and CDR2 is SNEGSKA (reference sequence). DNA for the CDR3: TGCAGTGCTAGTTATGGGACTAGCGGGAAACATGAGCAGTTCTTC. This translates into CSASYGTSGKHEQFF.

The V gene is TRBV4-1, the J gene TRBJ2-1, with TRBD2 matching 10 bases. The germline V gene has CDR1 MGHRA and CDR2 YSYEKL. The CDR3 totals 15 residues. J gave up 4 bases and V 6 bases, and 6 bases lay outside the gene matches. The CDR3 region is CASSSTSGRYNEQFF. CDR3 DNA: TGCGCCAGCAGTTCGACTAGCGGGCGTTACAATGAGCAGTTCTTC.

This clone was seen once. This rearrangement joins TRBV19 to TRBJ2-7; 10 nucleotides align to TRBD1. The junction had 11 bases not matched to a gene; V was cut back by 6 bases and J by 6 bases. This CDR3 is built from 15 residues. Germline values: CDR1 LNHDA, CDR2 SQIVND (reference sequence). Written as DNA, the CDR3 is TGTGCCAGTAGCCCCTCCGGGACAGGGGCCGTCGAGCAGTACTTC. Translation: CASSPSGTGAVEQYF.

The gene calls are TRBV12-3 or TRBV12-4 and TRBJ1-1; tentative D call: TRBD1 (6 bases). CDR3 length: 13 amino acids. The ends were cut back, 6 bases at V and 5 bases at J, with 13 bases in the middle. The CDR3 reads CASRTHTGTEAFF. The DNA for the CDR3 is TGTGCCAGCAGGACGCATACAGGGACTGAAGCTTTCTTT.

This sequence joins TRBV13 and TRBJ2-1, with 12 bases identical to TRBD2. Germline V gene lookup returns CDR1 PRHDT and CDR2 FYEKMQ (reference sequence). The CDR3 is made up of 17 amino acids. With V trimmed by 5 bases and J by 6 bases, 11 bases remained unmatched. The CDR3 DNA sequence: TGTGCCAGCAGCCTCTTACTAGCGGGAGGCCCTGGCAATGAGCAGTTCTTC. Protein: CASSLLLAGGPGNEQFF.

This sequence joins TRBV5-1 and TRBJ2-5; perhaps TRBD1 as D (6 bases). The germline V gene encodes CDR1 SGHRS and CDR2 YFSETQ. V gave up 4 bases and J gave up 1 base, with 14 bases separating them. The CDR3 covers 15 residues. The CDR3 spells CASSPIGQSQETQYF. The CDR3 DNA is TGCGCCAGCAGCCCGATAGGACAGTCCCAAGAGACCCAGTACTTC.

The rearrangement uses TRBV25-1 and TRBJ2-7; 12 bases agree with TRBD2. The CDR3 length is 15 residues. Germline loops: CDR1 MGHDK, CDR2 SYGVNS. Trimming at V came to 4 bases and at J to 6 bases, leaving 7 bases not matched to a gene. Here the CDR3 reads CASSVSLAGGGEQYF. The CDR3 DNA follows: TGTGCCAGCAGTGTCTCACTAGCGGGAGGAGGCGAGCAGTACTTC.

The chain links TRBV6-4 to TRBJ2-3; 12 bases map to TRBD2. V was pared by 4 bases and J by 4 bases, with 3 bases of the junction left unmatched. The germline V gene has CDR1 MRHNA and CDR2 SNTAGT. The CDR3 loop spans 15 amino acids. CDR3 nucleotide sequence: TGTGCCAGCAGTGGCGGACTAGCGGGACCAGATACGCAGTATTTT. As protein: CASSGGLAGPDTQYF.

In its sample, this clone was seen a few times. This rearrangement joins TRBV25-1 to TRBJ2-7, with 8 bases aligning to TRBD2. The germline gives CDR1 MGHDK, CDR2 SYGVNS. This CDR3 is built from 13 residues. The V segment lost 4 bases and the J segment 4 bases; nucleotides outside the gene matches: 3. The chain's CDR3 is CASSGLAFYEQYF. CDR3 bases: TGTGCCAGCAGTGGACTAGCGTTTTACGAGCAGTACTTC.

The chain has TRBV6-5 and TRBJ2-3; possible D gene TRBD2, 5 bases. Germline values: CDR1 MNHEY, CDR2 SVGAGI. The CDR3 is made up of 14 amino acids. V lost 2 bases, J lost 5 bases, and 11 bases lay in between. CDR3 nucleotides: TGTGCCAGCAGTTACACGGGATTCCGAGATACGCAGTATTTT. Amino acids: CASSYTGFRDTQYF.

J is TRBJ2-2 and V is TRBV3-1 (or the pseudogene TRBV3-2), with 9 positions matching TRBD2. The V gene's germline CDR1 is LGHDT and CDR2 YNNKEL (reference sequence). V lost 4 bases, J lost 0 bases, and 15 bases stayed unmatched. CDR3 length: 20 residues. CDR3 sequence reads: CASSPAGTLRLAANTGELFF. The CDR3, as DNA: TGTGCCAGCAGCCCAGCCGGGACTCTAAGACTAGCGGCGAACACCGGGGAGCTGTTTTTT.

This chain uses TRBV2 with TRBJ1-5, with 10 bases fitting TRBD1. Germline V gives CDR1 SNHLY, CDR2 FYNNEI. The CDR3 has 15 amino acids. Losses at the gene ends were 4 bases for V and 6 bases for J; bases not matched to a gene: 6. The CDR3: CASSVGQGLGQPQHF. CDR3 sequence (DNA): TGTGCCAGCAGTGTGGGACAGGGGCTTGGTCAGCCCCAGCATTTT.

The gene calls are TRBV7-2 and TRBJ1-1, with D possibly TRBD1 on 6 matching bases. This CDR3 has 16 residues. Germline assignment: CDR1 SGHTA and CDR2 FQGNSA. Trimming pared 4 bases from V and 4 bases from J, leaving 19 bases between. CDR3 protein: CASSYEGHPRSTEAFF. As DNA, the CDR3 is TGTGCCAGCAGCTATGAGGGACATCCGCGATCCACTGAAGCTTTCTTT. Full variable domain (missing parts from reference TRBV7-2 and TRBJ1-1): GAGVSQSPSNKVTEKGKDVELRCDPISGHTALYWYRQSLGQGLEFLIYFQGNSAPDKSGLPSDRFSAERTGGSVSTLTIQRTQQEDSAVYLCASSYEGHPRSTEAFFGQGTRLTVV.